The rows below give T cell receptor beta chains drawn from one sample of a study of shared clonotypes between healthy human individuals. The protocol was immunoSEQ multiplex PCR, while the TCRdb copy is restricted to in-frame clones and leaves out a portion. The sample consists of some 450,000 clones, 75% to 80% of them appearing once. The sample comprised PBMCs. Every receptor here comes from a woman aged 40 to 49 in good health. Some clones in this sample may be carry-over from other donors' samples. Both conserved end residues are part of each CDR3. A D gene is named only where the DNA matches it firmly. Where a row states a size, it is once, few, many or the class of an expanded clone; other rows omit it.

CDR3 DNA	CDR3 protein	clone size	D gene	V gene	J gene
TGTGCCAGCAGTGACGGGGGACAGGGATACAATCAGCCCCAGCATTTT	CASSDGGQGYNQPQHF	few	TRBD1	TRBV6-4	TRBJ1-5
TGTGCCAGCAGCCGAAGCCCGGTTAGCTCCTACAATGAGCAGTTCTTC	CASSRSPVSSYNEQFF	-	-	TRBV9	TRBJ2-1
TGTGCCAGCAGCCGGGACAGGGTCGACGGGGAGCTGTTTTTT	CASSRDRVDGELFF	-	TRBD1	TRBV6-1	TRBJ2-2
TGTGCCAGCAGCTTAGGGGACAGGAGAGGAACTGAAGCTTTCTTT	CASSLGDRRGTEAFF	-	TRBD1	TRBV7-2	TRBJ1-1
TGTGCCAGCGTGGTTAGGGTGGACTACGAGCAGTACTTC	CASVVRVDYEQYF	-	-	TRBV2	TRBJ2-7
TGTGCCAGCAGCTTAACGAGAATAGCGGGGGCGGATACGCAGTATTTT	CASSLTRIAGADTQYF	-	TRBD2	TRBV7-8	TRBJ2-3
TGTGCCAGCAGCCACGGTCTTAACAATGAGCAGTTCTTC	CASSHGLNNEQFF	-	-	TRBV5-6	TRBJ2-1
TGTGCCAGCAGTTCCAGGAGCTCCTACGAGCAGTACTTC	CASSSRSSYEQYF	-	-	TRBV6-5	TRBJ2-7
TGTGCCAGCAGCCCGAGAGAGGGACTAGCGGGAGTCAATGAGCAGTTCTTC	CASSPREGLAGVNEQFF	-	TRBD2	TRBV7-9	TRBJ2-1
TGTGCCAGCAGGCCGGTGGAGGGTTCCTACGAGCAGTACTTC	CASRPVEGSYEQYF	many	-	TRBV2	TRBJ2-7
TGTGCCAGCAGCTCAGAGAACTATGGCTACACCTTC	CASSSENYGYTF	-	-	TRBV7-9	TRBJ1-2
TGCGCCAGCAGCCCCGGACGGAGCTACGAGCAGTACTTC	CASSPGRSYEQYF	-	-	TRBV5-1	TRBJ2-7
TGTGCCAGTAGTATGGGACTATCGGACAATGAGCAGTTCTTC	CASSMGLSDNEQFF	-	TRBD2	TRBV19	TRBJ2-1
TGTGCCAGCAGGGATCGTCGGGACAGGGGCTACGAGCAGTACTTC	CASRDRRDRGYEQYF	few	TRBD1	TRBV2	TRBJ2-7
TGCGCCAGCAGTGAGTCGAGGTATCGGGGCACAGATACGCAGTATTTT	CASSESRYRGTDTQYF	few	-	TRBV10-1	TRBJ2-3
TGTGCCAGCAGCTCGGACAGGGATCAGCCCCAGCATTTT	CASSSDRDQPQHF	-	TRBD1	TRBV7-8	TRBJ1-5
TGCAGCGCCGATCCCGGCTTAGCGGGAGGGAATGAGCAGTTCTTC	CSADPGLAGGNEQFF	-	TRBD2	TRBV29-1	TRBJ2-1
TGTGCCAGCTGCTCTGACGGGACAAGTTTTGGAGATACGCAGTATTTT	CASCSDGTSFGDTQYF	-	-	TRBV6-6	TRBJ2-3
TGTGCCAGCAGGAACCCGGACGGGGACGAGCAGTACTTC	CASRNPDGDEQYF	few	-	TRBV6-5	TRBJ2-7
TGTGCCAGCAGCCAACTAGCAGCCTACGAGCAGTACTTC	CASSQLAAYEQYF	-	-	TRBV14	TRBJ2-7
TGTGCCATCAGTGAGGAGGGAGGGCCAACCGGGGAGCTGTTTTTT	CAISEEGGPTGELFF	many	TRBD2	TRBV10-3	TRBJ2-2
TGTGCCAGCAGCAGTGGCCAGAACACTGAAGCTTTCTTT	CASSSGQNTEAFF	-	-	TRBV28	TRBJ1-1
TGTGCCTGGATAGGCACAGATACGCAGTATTTT	CAWIGTDTQYF	-	-	TRBV30	TRBJ2-3
TGTGCCAGTACCAGGAGGGACCCCGACACAGATACGCAGTATTTT	CASTRRDPDTDTQYF	-	-	TRBV19	TRBJ2-3
TGTGCCAGCAGTGTTATGAGCTCTGGGGCCAACGTCCTGACTTTC	CASSVMSSGANVLTF	-	-	TRBV9	TRBJ2-6
TGTGCCAGCAGCTTAGCGGGGGACCCTGAGCAGTTCTTC	CASSLAGDPEQFF	-	-	TRBV7-8	TRBJ2-1
TGTGCCAGCAGCTTACGGTACGGGACCCTGAAGACCGGGGAGCTGTTTTTT	CASSLRYGTLKTGELFF	-	-	TRBV7-6	TRBJ2-2
TGTGCCAGCAGCTTAGAAGGCCAGGGCGAGCAGTACTTC	CASSLEGQGEQYF	-	-	TRBV11-1	TRBJ2-7
TGTGCCAGCAGTTCGCCGGGACTAGCCGCACCCCTCAACTTC	CASSSPGLAAPLNF	-	TRBD2	TRBV28	TRBJ2-7
TGTGCCAGCAGCCGGGACAGCCTTAATGAAAAACTGTTTTTT	CASSRDSLNEKLFF	-	TRBD1	TRBV5-4	TRBJ1-4
TGTGCCAGCAGCGATGGTCGGGCGTGGTACAATGAGCAGTTCTTC	CASSDGRAWYNEQFF	-	-	TRBV5-6	TRBJ2-1
TGCAGTGCTCCCACCCCAGAGACCCAGTACTTC	CSAPTPETQYF	-	-	TRBV20-1	TRBJ2-5
TGTGCCAGCAGCCAAGAGGTACCCTATAGAAGTGGCACAGATACGCAGTATTTT	CASSQEVPYRSGTDTQYF	few	-	TRBV4-2	TRBJ2-3
TGTGCCAGCAGCTTGTGGGGGACGGGAGCTTTCTTT	CASSLWGTGAFF	-	-	TRBV5-4	TRBJ1-1
TGTGCCAGCAGTGACGGGACAGGGGGCAATGAGCAGTTCTTC	CASSDGTGGNEQFF	many	TRBD1	TRBV6-4	TRBJ2-1
TGTGCCAGCAGCGACGGGACAGGGGGCTTCGCAGATACGCAGTATTTT	CASSDGTGGFADTQYF	-	TRBD1	TRBV9	TRBJ2-3
TGCGCCAGCACGGCGGGAGTAAACACCGGGGAGCTGTTTTTT	CASTAGVNTGELFF	-	TRBD2	TRBV10-1	TRBJ2-2
TGTGCCAGCAGCCTGACAGGGCGAATGAACACTGAAGCTTTCTTT	CASSLTGRMNTEAFF	-	TRBD1	TRBV7-3	TRBJ1-1
TGTGCCAGCAGCTTAGCTATAGGGGGCAATCAGCCCCAGCATTTT	CASSLAIGGNQPQHF	-	-	TRBV7-8	TRBJ1-5
TGTGCCACCAGCACCGCGGTCAGGGGGACAGATACGCAGTATTTT	CATSTAVRGTDTQYF	-	TRBD1	TRBV15	TRBJ2-3
TGTGCCTGGAGCCCCGGACTAGGCGATACGCAGTATTTT	CAWSPGLGDTQYF	-	TRBD2	TRBV30	TRBJ2-3
TGTGCCAGCAGCTTGGGCCCGACAGGGGGCGACGAGCAGTACTTC	CASSLGPTGGDEQYF	-	TRBD1	TRBV5-6	TRBJ2-7
TGTGCCAGCAGCGGAAATGACGGGAGGGCCTGGGAGACCCAGTACTTC	CASSGNDGRAWETQYF	few	TRBD2	TRBV9	TRBJ2-5
TGTGCCAGCACCCCGACTATCACAGATACGCAGTATTTT	CASTPTITDTQYF	-	-	TRBV6-5	TRBJ2-3
TGTGCCAGCAGCTTACGAAGGGACGCCCAGGGAGAGCAGTTCTTC	CASSLRRDAQGEQFF	once	-	TRBV7-2	TRBJ2-1
TGTGCCAGCAGCTTAGATGGGGACGCCCGCTACGAGCAGTACTTC	CASSLDGDARYEQYF	-	-	TRBV11-2	TRBJ2-7
TGTGCCAGCAGTGAAAGAGGGACAGATCAGCCCCAGCATTTT	CASSERGTDQPQHF	few	TRBD1	TRBV6-1	TRBJ1-5
TGTGCCAGCAGTGACCGGGGGCTATCACGATACAATGAGCAGTTCTTC	CASSDRGLSRYNEQFF	-	-	TRBV6-4	TRBJ2-1
TGTGCCAGCAGTGGGGACCCCCCAGAGACCCAGTACTTC	CASSGDPPETQYF	few	-	TRBV9	TRBJ2-5
TGTGCCAGCAGTGTAGGGACTGAAAAACTGTTTTTT	CASSVGTEKLFF	-	-	TRBV6-1	TRBJ1-4